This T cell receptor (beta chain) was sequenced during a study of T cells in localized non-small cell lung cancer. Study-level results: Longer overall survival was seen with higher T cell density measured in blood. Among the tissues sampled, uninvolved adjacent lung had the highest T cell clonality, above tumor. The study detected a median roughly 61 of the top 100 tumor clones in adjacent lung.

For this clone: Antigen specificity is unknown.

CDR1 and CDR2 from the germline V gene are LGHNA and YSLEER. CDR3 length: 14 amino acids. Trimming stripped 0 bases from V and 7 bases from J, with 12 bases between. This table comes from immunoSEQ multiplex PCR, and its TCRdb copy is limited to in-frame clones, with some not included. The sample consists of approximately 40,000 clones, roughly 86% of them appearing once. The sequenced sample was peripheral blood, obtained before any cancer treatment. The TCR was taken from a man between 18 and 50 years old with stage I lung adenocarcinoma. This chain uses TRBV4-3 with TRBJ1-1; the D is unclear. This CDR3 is CASSQDVGLGEAFF. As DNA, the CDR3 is TGCGCCAGCAGCCAAGATGTGGGTCTCGGTGAAGCTTTCTTT.